Sequencing of this TCR beta chain was carried out in a study of T cell repertoires in cytomegalovirus infection. The sample holds many counts of this clonotype. TCRdb passed the reads through MiXCR, listing each CDR3 protein once. The data show 400,000 to 550,000 distinct CDR3 sequences, around 11% seen once. This CDR3 is built from 15 residues. V was pared by 4 bases and J by 6 bases, with 17 bases between. Germline-derived CDR1 and CDR2 are LGHDT and YNNKEL (reference sequence). Specimen: PBMCs. The receptor's source is a human donor in good health (CMV status not recorded). Some clones in this sample may be carry-over from other donors' samples. This chain connects TRBV3-1 to TRBJ2-3; a possible D gene is TRBD2 (6 bases). CDR3 nucleotide sequence: TGTGCCAGCAGCCCCCATAGCGGTGGTGGCGATACGCAGTATTTT. This sequence encodes CASSPHSGGGDTQYF.